Listed below are T cell receptor beta chains from one sample, sequenced in a study of OX40 agonist ivuxolimab in advanced cancers. The table came from immunoSEQ multiplex PCR; TCRdb's copy has only in-frame clones and leaves some out. The sample records roughly 140,000 clones, 90% to 95% being singletons. Material: CD4+ or CD8+ T cells sorted from blood, obtained in a trial of the OX40 agonist ivuxolimab. The source of these receptors is an adult with an advanced solid tumor such as melanoma, head and neck, liver or kidney cancer. The CDR3 runs from the conserved cysteine through the conserved F or W. The D gene is left open where the match is weak. Clone sizes are given selectively: once, few, many, or a class where the clone is expanded.

cdr3_nt: TGTGCCAGCAGCTTAGCCGGGGACAGGGCTGGAAACACCATATATTTT
cdr3_aa: CASSLAGDRAGNTIYF
d_call: TRBD1
v_call: TRBV6-6
j_call: TRBJ1-3
clone_size: .
cdr3_length: 16

cdr3_nt: TGTGCCAGCAGCGTAGGAAGACAGACCCTTGGCTATGGCTACACCTTC
cdr3_aa: CASSVGRQTLGYGYTF
d_call: .
v_call: TRBV9
j_call: TRBJ1-2
clone_size: .
cdr3_length: 16

cdr3_nt: TGCGCCAGCAGCCAAAGGCAGGGTTACGATACGCAGTATTTT
cdr3_aa: CASSQRQGYDTQYF
d_call: .
v_call: TRBV4-1
j_call: TRBJ2-3
clone_size: .
cdr3_length: 14

cdr3_nt: TGCGCCAGCAGTGAGTCGACAGGGGGCAGCGCCCAGTACTTC
cdr3_aa: CASSESTGGSAQYF
d_call: TRBD1
v_call: TRBV10-1
j_call: TRBJ2-5
clone_size: .
cdr3_length: 14

cdr3_nt: TGTGCCAGCAGCCGGTGGGGGAATCAGCCCCAGCATTTT
cdr3_aa: CASSRWGNQPQHF
d_call: .
v_call: TRBV5-6
j_call: TRBJ1-5
clone_size: .
cdr3_length: 13

cdr3_nt: TGTGCCAGCAGTAATCAGCGGGTATCCAACACTGAAGCTTTCTTT
cdr3_aa: CASSNQRVSNTEAFF
d_call: .
v_call: TRBV2
j_call: TRBJ1-1
clone_size: .
cdr3_length: 15

cdr3_nt: TGCGCCAGCACTAAACAGGGAGAGACCCGACGAAGCGTCGGGGAGCTGTTTTTT
cdr3_aa: CASTKQGETRRSVGELFF
d_call: .
v_call: TRBV4-1
j_call: TRBJ2-2
clone_size: .
cdr3_length: 18

cdr3_nt: TGTGCCAGCACAAGGGAGGTCAAGGTCTCCCACGAGCAGTACTTC
cdr3_aa: CASTREVKVSHEQYF
d_call: .
v_call: TRBV2
j_call: TRBJ2-7
clone_size: .
cdr3_length: 15

cdr3_nt: TGCAGCGTTGAAAAGGGCCGCACGGAGGGCTACACCTTC
cdr3_aa: CSVEKGRTEGYTF
d_call: .
v_call: TRBV29-1
j_call: TRBJ1-2
clone_size: .
cdr3_length: 13

cdr3_nt: TGTGCCAGCTCACCACGGGACGGACCCTTCTCGAACACTGAAGCTTTCTTT
cdr3_aa: CASSPRDGPFSNTEAFF
d_call: .
v_call: TRBV18
j_call: TRBJ1-1
clone_size: .
cdr3_length: 17

cdr3_nt: TGCGCCAGCAGCGGCTTCCGGGACACAGATACGCAGTATTTT
cdr3_aa: CASSGFRDTDTQYF
d_call: .
v_call: TRBV5-1
j_call: TRBJ2-3
clone_size: once
cdr3_length: 14

cdr3_nt: TGTGCCAGCAGCTCAACAGGGAACGAAGCTTTCTTT
cdr3_aa: CASSSTGNEAFF
d_call: .
v_call: TRBV7-2
j_call: TRBJ1-1
clone_size: .
cdr3_length: 12

cdr3_nt: TGTGCCAGCAGTGATTACGAGCAGTACTTC
cdr3_aa: CASSDYEQYF
d_call: .
v_call: TRBV2
j_call: TRBJ2-7
clone_size: .
cdr3_length: 10

cdr3_nt: TGTGCCAGTAGTATCTCCGGATTTATGAACACTGAAGCTTTCTTT
cdr3_aa: CASSISGFMNTEAFF
d_call: .
v_call: TRBV19
j_call: TRBJ1-1
clone_size: .
cdr3_length: 15

cdr3_nt: TGTGCCAGCAGTTGGGGGACAGACTATGGCTACACCTTC
cdr3_aa: CASSWGTDYGYTF
d_call: TRBD1
v_call: TRBV6-5
j_call: TRBJ1-2
clone_size: .
cdr3_length: 13

cdr3_nt: TGTGCCAGCAGCTCCGGACAGGGCAATCAGCCCCAGCATTTT
cdr3_aa: CASSSGQGNQPQHF
d_call: TRBD1
v_call: TRBV7-2
j_call: TRBJ1-5
clone_size: .
cdr3_length: 14

cdr3_nt: TGTGCCAGCAGCACCTCAGACAGGGCGGGTGGCTACACCTTC
cdr3_aa: CASSTSDRAGGYTF
d_call: TRBD1
v_call: TRBV7-2
j_call: TRBJ1-2
clone_size: once
cdr3_length: 14

cdr3_nt: TGTGCCAGCAGCTTTGGGCGGCAGGTTGGGCAAGAAAAACTGTTTTTT
cdr3_aa: CASSFGRQVGQEKLFF
d_call: .
v_call: TRBV5-6
j_call: TRBJ1-4
clone_size: .
cdr3_length: 16